The next 11 T cell receptor beta chains were all read from a single sample in a study of cytomegalovirus exposure and HLA in healthy donors. This PCR relied on a set of 60 Vbeta primers and 13 Jbeta primers. Data came from immunoSEQ multiplex PCR; TCRdb stores just in-frame clones and leaves some out. In the table there are 200,000 to 250,000 clones, around 89% of which are singletons. What was sequenced was PBMCs. The receptors come from a woman between 18 and 29 years old in good health and CMV-seronegative.

The CDR3 DNA is TGTGCCAGCTCACTATTGGGACAGGGGGCTTCGAACACTGAAGCTTTCTTT. Amino acids: CASSLLGQGASNTEAFF. The rearrangement uses TRBV18 and TRBJ1-1; 12 bases match TRBD1. The CDR3 is 17 amino acids. Losses at the gene ends were 4 bases for V and 1 base for J; bases not matched to a gene: 7. Germline V gives CDR1 KGHSH, CDR2 LQKENI.

The chain recombines TRBV13 with TRBJ2-1; 11 bases are a match to TRBD2. From germline, CDR1 is PRHDT and CDR2 FYEKMQ (reference sequence). Germline trimming cut 5 bases from V and 1 base from J; bases unmatched to any gene: 10. This CDR3 is 18 amino acids long. CDR3 coding DNA: TGTGCCAGCAGCGCGGCAACGACTAGCGGGAAATCCTACAATGAGCAGTTCTTC. Translating it yields CASSAATTSGKSYNEQFF. Combining the CDR3 with reference TRBV13 and TRBJ2-1 gives the whole variable domain AAGVIQSPRHLIKEKRETATLKCYPIPRHDTVYWYQQGPGQDPQFLISFYEKMQSDKGSIPDRFSAQQFSDYHSELNMSSLELGDSALYFCASSAATTSGKSYNEQFFGPGTRLTVL.

V is TRBV7-9 and J is TRBJ2-3; 12 bases are shared with TRBD2. The CDR3 extends over 15 amino acids. The trim removed 5 bases at V and 2 bases at J, leaving 2 bases unmatched. Germline CDR1 reads SEHNR; CDR2 reads FQNEAQ (reference sequence). CDR3 region: CASSRTSGATDTQYF. The CDR3 DNA reads TGTGCCAGCAGCCGGACTAGCGGGGCCACAGATACGCAGTATTTT.

This chain joins TRBV6-5 and TRBJ2-5; D uncertain. This CDR3 is built from 12 residues. Trimming took off 6 bases at V and 0 bases at J, with 5 bases between the two ends. Germline-derived CDR1 and CDR2 are MNHEY and SVGAGI. The DNA of the CDR3 is TGTGCCAGCAGCCGTTACCAAGAGACCCAGTACTTC. It is translated as CASSRYQETQYF.

This chain links TRBV6-5 with TRBJ2-1; the D is unclear. The V end lost 5 bases, the J end lost 9 bases, and 14 bases lay between the germline ends. The CDR3 runs 13 residues. From germline, CDR1 is MNHEY and CDR2 SVGAGI. CDR3 in DNA: TGTGCCAGCAGTACATTTGGAGCATCTGAGCAGTTCTTC. This encodes CASSTFGASEQFF.

The chain employs TRBV27 and TRBJ2-7; D gene uncertain. CDR1 MNHEY and CDR2 SMNVEV come from the germline V gene (reference sequence). The CDR3 loop spans 13 amino acids. Trimming took off 2 bases at V and 1 base at J, with 6 bases between the two ends. CDR3 region: CASSLGQSYEQYF. CDR3 sequence (DNA): TGTGCCAGCAGTTTAGGGCAGTCCTACGAGCAGTACTTC.

The rearrangement joins TRBV29-1 to TRBJ1-1, with unresolved D. Trimming pared 6 bases from V and 3 bases from J, leaving 5 bases between. This CDR3 has 10 amino acids. Germline V lookup: CDR1 SQVTM, CDR2 ANQGSEA. CDR3 sequence: CSVGDTEAFF. The CDR3 DNA reads as TGCAGCGTCGGGGACACTGAAGCTTTCTTT.

The CDR3, as DNA: TGTGCCAGCAGCTTAAGACTAGCGGGCGCTAGCACAGATACGCAGTATTTT. Protein sequence: CASSLRLAGASTDTQYF. The chain has TRBV7-2 and TRBJ2-3, with 10 bases aligning to TRBD2. CDR1 is SGHTA and CDR2 is FQGNSA in the germline V gene. V dropped 2 bases and J dropped 0; count of bases not matched to a gene: 5. The CDR3 loop spans 17 amino acids. The whole variable domain, remainder taken from reference TRBV7-2 and TRBJ2-3, is GAGVSQSPSNKVTEKGKDVELRCDPISGHTALYWYRQSLGQGLEFLIYFQGNSAPDKSGLPSDRFSAERTGGSVSTLTIQRTQQEDSAVYLCASSLRLAGASTDTQYFGPGTRLTVL.

The chain carries TRBV25-1 and TRBJ1-1, with D unresolved. CDR1 MGHDK and CDR2 SYGVNS come from the germline V gene. This CDR3 has 13 amino acids. V was shortened by 2 bases and J by 4 bases, with 8 bases between the two germline ends. The CDR3, as DNA: TGTGCCAGCAGTGAAAATCTTATCACTGAAGCTTTCTTT. Translation: CASSENLITEAFF.

The genes are TRBV25-1 and TRBJ1-6; 7 nucleotides match TRBD1. V trimming: 4 bases; J trimming: 6 bases; junction bases outside the gene matches: 9. Looked up from germline, CDR1 is MGHDK and CDR2 is SYGVNS. This CDR3 region has 16 residues. CDR3 residues: CASSVTRQGLNSPLHF. DNA for the CDR3: TGTGCCAGCAGTGTCACTCGACAGGGACTTAATTCACCCCTCCACTTT.

The rearrangement joins TRBV4-2 to TRBJ1-1; 10 nucleotides line up with TRBD1. This CDR3 has 17 amino acids. The germline V gene has CDR1 LGHNA and CDR2 YNFKEQ. V trimming: 1 base; J trimming: 0 bases; junction bases outside the gene matches: 5. CDR3 sequence: CASSQGTGGIMNTEAFF. Written as DNA, the CDR3 is TGTGCCAGCAGCCAAGGGACAGGGGGAATCATGAACACTGAAGCTTTCTTT.